One sample yielded the 21 T cell receptor beta chains listed below, sequenced in a study of spatial heterogeneity in lung cancer. MiXCR, run by TCRdb on the 5' RACE reads, gives a single entry per CDR3 protein. The sample holds around 100,000 distinct CDR3 sequences, 10% to 12% seen once. Time point reported: blood at routine non-recurrence follow-up after resection. The sample was PBMCs, taken at follow-up. All receptors derive from a female donor with early-stage non-small cell lung cancer.

The chain uses TRBV16 and TRBJ1-1; TRBD1 matches at 8 bases. The CDR3 consists of 15 residues. V was clipped by 0 bases and J by 4 bases; unmatched bases: 4. Germline values: CDR1 KGHSY, CDR2 FQNENV. In nucleotides, the CDR3 is TGTGCCAGCAGCCAATCCAGGGGGCGGTTCACTGAAGCTTTCTTT. Amino acids: CASSQSRGRFTEAFF.

There are many counts of this clonotype. The rearrangement links TRBV6-5 to TRBJ1-6; tentatively, D is TRBD1 (5 bases). The CDR3 spans 15 residues. V was clipped by 2 bases and J by 5 bases, with 10 bases between them. Germline V CDR1 and CDR2: MNHEY, SVGAGI. The CDR3 here is CASSYARGNNSPLHF. DNA of the CDR3: TGTGCCAGCAGTTACGCCCGGGGGAATAATTCACCCCTCCACTTT.

The rearrangement links TRBV29-1 to TRBJ2-1; 9 bases align to TRBD1. Unmatched junction bases numbered 8, after V lost 7 bases and J lost 4 bases. The CDR3 sequence is 14 residues long. Germline V gene sequence: CDR1 SQVTM, CDR2 ANQGSEA. This chain's CDR3 is CSGTGELDYNEQFF. CDR3 nucleotide sequence: TGCAGCGGGACAGGGGAACTAGATTACAATGAGCAGTTCTTC.

CDR3 residues: CASSSQGRATEAFF. CDR3 DNA sequence: TGTGCCAGCAGCTCACAGGGGAGGGCCACTGAAGCTTTCTTT. This rearrangement joins TRBV7-9 to TRBJ1-1, with 7 bases identical to TRBD1. The CDR3 loop spans 14 amino acids. The V gene end was trimmed by 4 bases and the J gene end by 4 bases; junction bases not matched to a gene: 6. Germline CDR1 reads SEHNR; CDR2 reads FQNEAQ (reference sequence).

This clonotype appeared many times. The chain employs TRBV14 and TRBJ1-1; D is unresolved. The germline gives CDR1 SGHDN, CDR2 FVKESK. This CDR3 contains 13 residues. V lost 2 bases and J lost 4, with 8 bases in between. The CDR3: CASSQTEGTEAFF. The CDR3 DNA is TGTGCCAGCAGCCAAACAGAGGGCACTGAAGCTTTCTTT.

In this sample, this clonotype turned up many times. For the CDR3, the DNA is TGTGCCAGCAGCCCGACAGGGACCTTCACAGATACGCAGTATTTT. Its protein is CASSPTGTFTDTQYF. This chain links TRBV7-8 with TRBJ2-3; 7 bases agree with TRBD1. With V trimmed by 5 bases and J by 2 bases, 7 bases remained unmatched. Germline V CDR1 and CDR2: SGHVS, FQNEAQ. The CDR3 runs 15 residues. Looking up the rest from reference TRBV7-8 and TRBJ2-3 gives the full variable domain: GAGVSQSPRYKVAKRGQDVALRCDPISGHVSLFWYQQALGQGPEFLTYFQNEAQLDKSGLPSDRFFAERPEGSVSTLKIQRTQQEDSAVYLCASSPTGTFTDTQYFGPGTRLTVL.

This sequence joins TRBV15 and TRBJ2-7; 8 nucleotides match TRBD1. CDR3 length equals 15 residues. The V gene's germline CDR1 is LNHNV and CDR2 YYDKDF (reference sequence). Unmatched junction bases numbered 8, after V lost 4 bases and J lost 3 bases. This CDR3 is CATSIPGQGLYEQYF. The CDR3 coding sequence is TGTGCCACCAGCATCCCCGGACAGGGACTCTACGAGCAGTACTTC. The whole variable domain, remainder taken from reference TRBV15 and TRBJ2-7, is DAMVIQNPRYQVTQFGKPVTLSCSQTLNHNVMYWYQQKSSQAPKLLFHYYDKDFNNEADTPDNFQSRRPNTSFCFLDIRSPGLGDTAMYLCATSIPGQGLYEQYFGPGTRLTVT.

This clonotype was recorded at least ten times. The rearrangement links TRBV24-1 to TRBJ2-3, with no clear D. Germline CDR1 and CDR2: KGHDR and SFDVKD. This CDR3 contains 14 residues. Trimming pared 5 bases from V and 3 bases from J, leaving 11 bases between. The CDR3 DNA sequence: TGTGCCACCAGTGGAGGAGTCGCGACAGATACGCAGTATTTT. Its protein is CATSGGVATDTQYF.

The V gene is TRBV6-5, the J gene TRBJ2-7; TRBD2 aligns across 8 bases. Unmatched junction bases numbered 3, after V lost 2 bases and J lost 0 bases. This CDR3 is 15 amino acids long. The germline CDR1 and CDR2 sequences are MNHEY and SVGAGI. CDR3 region: CASSYERGSSYEQYF. The DNA of the CDR3 is TGTGCCAGCAGTTACGAGCGGGGGAGCTCCTACGAGCAGTACTTC.

This clonotype was counted many times. The genes are TRBV10-3 and TRBJ1-5; weak D call: TRBD1 (6 bases). The germline V and J ends were trimmed by 10 bases and 0 bases, with 13 bases remaining between them. This CDR3 is 14 amino acids long. Germline V gene data show CDR1 as ENHRY and CDR2 as SYGVKD. CDR3 coding DNA: TGTGCCAGTTCGACAGGTTATAGCAATCAGCCCCAGCATTTT. Amino acid sequence: CASSTGYSNQPQHF.

This clonotype has only a few counts. V is TRBV5-1 and J is TRBJ2-1; tentatively, D is TRBD2 (6 bases). The CDR3 loop spans 17 amino acids. Germline loops: CDR1 SGHRS, CDR2 YFSETQ. V was shortened by 0 bases and J by 2 bases, with 15 bases between the two germline ends. This chain's CDR3 is CASSLGDLANPYNEQFF. In DNA form, the CDR3 reads TGCGCCAGCAGCTTGGGGGACCTAGCGAACCCCTACAATGAGCAGTTCTTC.

In its sample, this clonotype was seen a few times. V gene TRBV7-9 combines with J gene TRBJ2-7; no reliable D call. The ends were cut back, 1 base at V and 0 bases at J, with 7 bases in the middle. Germline CDR1 is SEHNR and CDR2 is FQNEAQ (reference sequence). The CDR3 consists of 14 residues. The DNA of the CDR3 is TGTGCCAGCAGCTTAGAAGGCTACTCCTACGAGCAGTACGTC. Translation gives CASSLEGYSYEQYV.

This clonotype has a count of ten or more. The J gene is TRBJ1-6, the V gene TRBV7-8, with D possibly matching TRBD1 (6 bases). Germline lookup yields CDR1 SGHVS and CDR2 FQNEAQ. This CDR3 is built from 16 residues. V gave up 0 bases and J gave up 9 bases, with 15 bases separating them. The CDR3 protein is CASSLAPGAGTSPLHF. The CDR3 coding sequence is TGTGCCAGCAGCTTAGCCCCAGGGGCCGGTACTTCACCCCTCCACTTT.

Only a few counts were recorded for this clonotype. The chain has TRBV6-5 and TRBJ1-1; 8 positions agree with TRBD1. The CDR3 is made up of 16 amino acids. The J segment lost 0 bases and the V segment lost 4 bases, leaving 7 bases of the junction unmatched. In germline, CDR1 is MNHEY, CDR2 SVGAGI. CDR3 nucleotide sequence: TGTGCCAGCAGTTCCTTGAGGACAGGGTTGAACACTGAAGCTTTCTTT. Translated: CASSSLRTGLNTEAFF.

The V and J genes are TRBV30 and TRBJ2-7; 11 bases align to TRBD2. With 2 bases clipped from V and 4 bases from J, the junction kept 4 bases outside the gene matches. There are 14 residues in the CDR3. Germline CDR1 and CDR2: GTSNPN and SVGIG (reference sequence). The CDR3 region is CAWSPLAGGYEQYF. The CDR3 coding sequence is TGTGCCTGGAGTCCCCTAGCGGGAGGTTACGAGCAGTACTTC.

This clonotype was detected only a few times. V is TRBV20-1 and J is TRBJ2-1; 16 nucleotides line up with TRBD2. This CDR3 spans 15 amino acids. V shed 6 bases and J 10 bases; nucleotides not matched to a gene: 9. Germline V CDR1 and CDR2: DFQATT, SNEGSKA (reference sequence). CDR3 in amino acids: CSARAGTSGRDEQFF. CDR3 bases: TGCAGTGCCCGGGCCGGGACTAGCGGGAGGGACGAGCAGTTCTTC.

This clonotype was seen a few times. The rearrangement joins TRBV29-1 to TRBJ2-6; a possible D gene is TRBD1 (5 bases). The CDR3 covers 14 residues. Germline-derived CDR1 and CDR2 are SQVTM and ANQGSEA. Trimming shortened V by 4 bases and J by 3 bases, and 10 bases separated the two germline ends. The CDR3 nucleotides read TGCAGCGTTGTAGGGGTCGATGGGGCCAACGTCCTGACTTTC. Protein sequence: CSVVGVDGANVLTF.

This clonotype has a handful of counts. The J gene is TRBJ2-1, the V gene TRBV7-9; TRBD2 agrees at 7 bases. The CDR3 loop spans 15 amino acids. Trimming removed 8 bases from V and 9 bases from J; junction bases left unmatched: 16. The germline CDR1 and CDR2 sequences are SEHNR and FQNEAQ (reference sequence). CDR3 region: CASGGGSSVYGEQFF. The CDR3 coding sequence is TGTGCCAGCGGAGGCGGGAGTTCAGTGTACGGTGAGCAGTTCTTC.

This clonotype was counted many times. The chain combines TRBV5-1 with TRBJ2-1, with TRBD1 matching over 8 bases. Germline trimming cut 7 bases from V and 6 bases from J; bases unmatched to any gene: 6. Germline values: CDR1 SGHRS, CDR2 YFSETQ. The length of the CDR3 is 13 residues. CDR3 DNA: TGCGCCAGCTGCCCAACAGGGGGCAATGAGCAGTTCTTC. Translating gives CASCPTGGNEQFF.

This clonotype was picked up many times. This rearrangement joins TRBV30 to TRBJ1-4; TRBD1 agrees at 7 bases. In germline, CDR1 is GTSNPN, CDR2 SVGIG (reference sequence). The CDR3 loop spans 13 amino acids. V lost 7 bases and J lost 5; bases outside the gene matches: 7. In nucleotides, the CDR3 is TGTGCCTACTTGACAGGGACCAATGAAAAACTGTTTTTT. Translating gives CAYLTGTNEKLFF.

This clonotype was counted a few times. The chain combines TRBV12-3 or TRBV12-4 with TRBJ1-3; D gene uncertain. The CDR3 sequence is 15 residues long. V lost 3 bases to trimming and J lost 0 bases, with 9 bases between them. CDR3 bases: TGTGCCAGCAGTTTGAGGCAGTCCTCTGGAAACACCATATATTTT. It is translated as CASSLRQSSGNTIYF.